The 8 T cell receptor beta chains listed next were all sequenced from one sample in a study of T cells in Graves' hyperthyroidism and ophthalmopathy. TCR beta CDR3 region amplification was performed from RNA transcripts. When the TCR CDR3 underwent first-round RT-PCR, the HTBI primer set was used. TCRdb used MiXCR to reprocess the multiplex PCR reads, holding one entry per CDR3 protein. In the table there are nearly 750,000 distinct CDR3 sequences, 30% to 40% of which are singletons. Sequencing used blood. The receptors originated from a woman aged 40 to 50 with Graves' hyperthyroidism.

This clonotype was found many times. CDR3 amino acids: CATSREKGLVCEQYF. CDR3 in DNA: TGTGCCACCAGCAGAGAGAAGGGTTTAGTGTGCGAGCAGTACTTC. The rearrangement links TRBV15 to TRBJ2-7; D call uncertain. The CDR3 is made up of 15 amino acids. Per germline, CDR1 LNHNV and CDR2 YYDKDF (reference sequence). V was trimmed by 0 bases and J by 6 bases, leaving 15 bases between them.

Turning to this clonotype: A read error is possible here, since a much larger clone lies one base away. CDR3 sequence reads: CASSGQVAGNTIYF. CDR3 DNA: TGTGCCAGCAGTGGACAGGTGGCCGGAAACACCATATATTTT. V is TRBV12-5 and J is TRBJ1-3; 7 bases align to TRBD1. CDR1 and CDR2 (germline): LGHNT, FRNRAP. There are 14 residues in the CDR3.

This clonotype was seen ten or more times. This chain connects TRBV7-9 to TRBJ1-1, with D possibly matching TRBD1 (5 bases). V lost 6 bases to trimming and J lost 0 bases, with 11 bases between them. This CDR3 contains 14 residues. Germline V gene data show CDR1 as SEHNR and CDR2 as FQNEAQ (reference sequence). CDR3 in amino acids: CASRAGGMNTEAFF. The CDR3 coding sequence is TGTGCCAGCAGGGCCGGGGGGATGAACACTGAAGCTTTCTTT.

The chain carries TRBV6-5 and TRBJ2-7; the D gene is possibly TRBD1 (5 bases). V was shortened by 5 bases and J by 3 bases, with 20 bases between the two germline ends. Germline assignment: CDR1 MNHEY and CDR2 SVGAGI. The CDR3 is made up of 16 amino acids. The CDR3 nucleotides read TGTGCCAGCAGTGACTTGACAGCCCAAATTTTCTACGAGCAGTACTTC. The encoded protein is CASSDLTAQIFYEQYF.

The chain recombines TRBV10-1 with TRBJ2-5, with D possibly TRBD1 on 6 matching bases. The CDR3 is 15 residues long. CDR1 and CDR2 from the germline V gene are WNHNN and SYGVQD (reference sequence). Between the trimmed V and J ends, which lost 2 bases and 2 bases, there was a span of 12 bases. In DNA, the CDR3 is TGCGCCAGCAGTGAGGTCAGGGGATTGCAAGAGACCCAGTACTTC. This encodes CASSEVRGLQETQYF.

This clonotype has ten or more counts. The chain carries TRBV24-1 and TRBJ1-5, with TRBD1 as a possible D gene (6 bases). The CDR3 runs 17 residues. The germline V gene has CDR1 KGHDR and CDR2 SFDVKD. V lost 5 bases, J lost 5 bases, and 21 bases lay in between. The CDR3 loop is CATSGPAGAPGHQPQHF. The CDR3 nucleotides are TGTGCCACCAGTGGTCCAGCAGGGGCCCCGGGGCATCAGCCCCAGCATTTT.

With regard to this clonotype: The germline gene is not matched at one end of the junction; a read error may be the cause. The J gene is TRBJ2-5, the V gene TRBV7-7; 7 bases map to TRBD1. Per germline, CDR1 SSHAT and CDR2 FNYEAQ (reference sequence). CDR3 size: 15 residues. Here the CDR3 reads CASSLGTEPQETQYF. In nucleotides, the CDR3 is TGTGCTAGCAGCTTAGGGACAGAACCCCAAGAGACCCAGTACTTC. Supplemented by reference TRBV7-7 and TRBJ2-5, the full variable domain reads GAGVSQSPRYKVTKRGQDVTLRCDPISSHATLYWYQQALGQGPEFLTYFNYEAQPDKSGLPSDRFSAERPEGSISTLTIQRTEQRDSAMYRCASSLGTEPQETQYFGPGTRLLVL.

The DNA of the CDR3 is TGTGCCAGCAGCTTAGTGGGCTACACCTTC. It codes for CASSLVGYTF. The chain employs TRBV7-2 and TRBJ1-2; no definite D call. Trimming left V 1 base short and J 8 bases short, with 2 bases between. CDR1 is SGHTA, CDR2 FQGNSA, per germline. This CDR3 spans 10 amino acids. The full variable domain, with the rest looked up from reference TRBV7-2 and TRBJ1-2, is GAGVSQSPSNKVTEKGKDVELRCDPISGHTALYWYRQSLGQGLEFLIYFQGNSAPDKSGLPSDRFSAERTGGSVSTLTIQRTQQEDSAVYLCASSLVGYTFGSGTRLTVV.